This TCR beta chain stems from a study of blood T cell repertoires in COVID-19. Germline CDR1 is SGHDN and CDR2 is FVKESK. The CDR3 has 15 residues. V was pared by 4 bases and J by 7 bases, with 6 bases of the junction left unmatched. The protocol was immunoSEQ multiplex PCR, while the TCRdb copy is restricted to in-frame clones and leaves out a portion. The table lists approximately 280,000 clones, roughly 87% of them singletons. The chain links TRBV14 to TRBJ1-4; 10 nucleotides match TRBD1. This clonotype was obtained from a man in his late teens or twenties with active or convalescent COVID-19. Sample: peripheral blood. CDR3 DNA: TGTGCCAGCAGCCCTCTGGGACAGGGGAGTGAAAAACTGTTTTTT. This gives the protein CASSPLGQGSEKLFF.